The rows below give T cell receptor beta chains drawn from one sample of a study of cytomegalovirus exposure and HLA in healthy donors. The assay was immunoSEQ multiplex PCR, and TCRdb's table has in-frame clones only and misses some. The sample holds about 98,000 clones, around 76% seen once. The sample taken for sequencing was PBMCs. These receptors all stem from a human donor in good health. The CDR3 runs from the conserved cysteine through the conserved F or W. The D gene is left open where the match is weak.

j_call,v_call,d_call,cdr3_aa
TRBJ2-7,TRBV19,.,CASREGPEQYF
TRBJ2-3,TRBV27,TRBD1,CASSPGQGPSDTQYF
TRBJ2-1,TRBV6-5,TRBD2,CASSYSLAGGCEQFF
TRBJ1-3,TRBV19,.,CAASKGTRNTIYF
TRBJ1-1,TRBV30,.,CASTAWGVGTEAFF
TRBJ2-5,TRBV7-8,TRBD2,CASSLASGRAETQYF
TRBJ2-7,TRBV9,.,CASSVGGSYEQYF
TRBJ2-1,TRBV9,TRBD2,CASSAVGGSYNEQFF
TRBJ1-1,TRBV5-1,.,CASSLGTSPEAFF
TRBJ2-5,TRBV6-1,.,CASSDWGLRETQYF
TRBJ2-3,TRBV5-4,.,CASSSVFTDTQYF
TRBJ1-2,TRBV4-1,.,CASSMDKNNYGYTF
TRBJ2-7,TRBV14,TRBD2,CASSQAAGGPSEQYF
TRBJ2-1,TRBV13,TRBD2,CASSRFSGSGNEQFF
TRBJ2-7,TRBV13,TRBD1,CASSLPGTGATYEQYF
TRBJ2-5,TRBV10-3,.,CAISESPGSGETQYF
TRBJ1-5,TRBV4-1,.,CASSQDSGGAYSNQPQHF
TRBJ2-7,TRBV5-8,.,CASSSYFRYRNYEQYF
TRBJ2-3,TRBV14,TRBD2,CASSQRIGGLAGTDTQYF
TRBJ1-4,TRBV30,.,CAWSPEREKLFF
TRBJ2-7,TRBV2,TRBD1,CASSGDRGLAYEQYF
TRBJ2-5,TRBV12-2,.,CASRRPGLAGVSETQYF